Listed here are 20 T cell receptor beta chains from one sample, sequenced in a study of blood T cell repertoires in COVID-19 (dated by TCRdb to about 2020). Library preparation was by the immunoSEQ multiplex PCR assay. This immuneACCESS table, as held by TCRdb, lists in-frame sequences with V and J called but not all clones. Of the missing ones, under half trace to an unresolved V gene in checked studies; the others have no known cause. The sample records about 340,000 clones, about 86% of which are singletons. The ten largest clones take up around 4.5% of the sample. Sequenced material: PBMCs or T cells enriched from blood (not recorded which). Receptors originate from a woman aged 40 to 50 with acute COVID-19.

This sequence joins TRBV4-3 and TRBJ1-4; TRBD1 might be the D (5 bases). Trimming shortened V by 0 bases and J by 0 bases, and 14 bases separated the two germline ends. The germline CDR1 and CDR2 sequences are LGHNA and YSLEER. The CDR3 contains 18 residues. The CDR3 DNA reads as TGCGCCAGCAGCCAAGATCTCAGCGGGGGAGCAACTAATGAAAAACTGTTTTTT. Translation gives CASSQDLSGGATNEKLFF.

The count of this clone is one. This chain links TRBV2 with TRBJ1-6; maybe TRBD1 (6 bases). CDR1 is SNHLY, CDR2 FYNNEI, per germline. Trimming took off 6 bases at V and 7 bases at J, with 16 bases between the two ends. CDR3 size: 15 residues. CDR3 sequence: CASRLTGSVNSPLHF. CDR3 in DNA: TGTGCCAGCAGGCTGACAGGCAGTGTAAATTCACCCCTCCACTTT. The whole variable domain, filled in from reference TRBV2 and TRBJ1-6, reads EPEVTQTPSHQVTQMGQEVILRCVPISNHLYFYWYRQILGQKVEFLVSFYNNEISEKSEIFDDQFSVERPDGSNFTLKIRSTKLEDSAMYFCASRLTGSVNSPLHFGNGTRLTVT.

The V call is TRBV11-1, the J call TRBJ1-1; the D is unclear. Trimming removed 5 bases at V and 0 bases at J, with 13 bases between. The CDR3 is 15 residues long. Looked up from germline, CDR1 is SGHAT and CDR2 is FQDESV (reference sequence). The chain's CDR3 is CASSPDTLMNTEAFF. DNA for the CDR3: TGTGCCAGCAGCCCTGACACCCTTATGAACACTGAAGCTTTCTTT.

V usage is TRBV6-2 or TRBV6-3 and J usage is TRBJ2-1; 10 positions agree with TRBD2. The CDR3 runs 14 residues. Trimming cost V 5 bases and J 13 bases; bases outside gene matches: 11. In germline, CDR1 is MNHEY, CDR2 SVGEGT. CDR3 sequence (DNA): TGTGCCAGCAGTAGGTCTAGCGGGAGTTTCGGTCAGTTCTTC. This gives the protein CASSRSSGSFGQFF.

The chain recombines TRBV15 with TRBJ2-3; TRBD2 aligns across 9 bases. The CDR3 extends over 19 amino acids. Germline V gives CDR1 LNHNV, CDR2 YYDKDF (reference sequence). The V gene end was trimmed by 0 bases and the J gene end by 0 bases; junction bases not matched to a gene: 10. CDR3 DNA sequence: TGTGCCACCAGCAGAGATCGATTGGCGGGGGGGCCGAGCACAGATACGCAGTATTTT. The encoded protein is CATSRDRLAGGPSTDTQYF.

V usage is TRBV10-1 and J usage is TRBJ1-5; D gene uncertain. This CDR3 has 13 residues. V was trimmed by 4 bases and J by 7 bases, leaving 11 bases between them. Germline CDR1 is WNHNN and CDR2 is SYGVQD (reference sequence). CDR3 loop: CASSGAIRQPQHF. CDR3 nucleotide sequence: TGCGCCAGCAGTGGGGCCATTAGGCAGCCCCAGCATTTT.

The chain is built from TRBV7-9 and TRBJ1-5; a weak D match, TRBD1 (5 bases). V gave up 5 bases and J gave up 6 bases, with 17 bases separating them. The V gene's germline CDR1 is SEHNR and CDR2 FQNEAQ (reference sequence). CDR3 length: 15 residues. CDR3 DNA sequence: TGTGCCAGCAGCCCCGGGAGGGGCTCGGGTCAGCCCCAGCATTTT. It encodes CASSPGRGSGQPQHF.

The chain links TRBV24-1 to TRBJ2-5; no firm D call. There are 13 residues in the CDR3. CDR1 is KGHDR, CDR2 SFDVKD, per germline. V was clipped by 3 bases and J by 2 bases, with 6 bases between them. The CDR3 protein is CATSDPPQETQYF. The CDR3 DNA is TGTGCCACCAGTGATCCCCCACAAGAGACCCAGTACTTC.

The V call is TRBV6-5, the J call TRBJ1-4; 9 bases map to TRBD1. V gave up 8 bases and J gave up 7 bases; unmatched junction bases: 5. From germline, CDR1 is MNHEY and CDR2 SVGAGI. This CDR3 spans 13 amino acids. Here the CDR3 reads CASGGTGREKLFF. The CDR3 DNA reads TGTGCCAGCGGAGGGACAGGGCGTGAAAAACTGTTTTTT.

This rearrangement joins TRBV5-6 to TRBJ2-7, with D maybe TRBD1 (5 bases). Per the germline V gene, CDR1 is SGHDT and CDR2 is YYEEEE. The CDR3 is 16 residues long. Deletions cut 4 bases from V and 4 bases from J, with 21 bases between. The CDR3 DNA is TGTGCCAGCAGCCCCTCGACAGTTTGGGGATTATACGAGCAGTACTTC. Its translation: CASSPSTVWGLYEQYF.

The rearrangement uses TRBV5-4 and TRBJ2-2, with D maybe TRBD2 (6 bases). CDR3 length: 16 amino acids. The germline CDR1 and CDR2 sequences are SGHNT and YYREEE (reference sequence). The V gene lost 2 bases and the J gene lost 0 bases, with 11 bases spanning the gap. CDR3 amino acids: CASSFSGTSNTGELFF. The CDR3 nucleotides read TGTGCCAGCAGCTTCTCCGGGACTTCGAACACCGGGGAGCTGTTTTTT.

A single count supports this clone. The chain recombines TRBV6-5 with TRBJ1-6; TRBD1 might be the D (5 bases). The V and J ends lost 6 bases and 8 bases respectively, with 17 bases between them. Looked up from germline, CDR1 is MNHEY and CDR2 is SVGAGI. This CDR3 has 15 amino acids. CDR3 in DNA: TGTGCCAGCAGCCCGCCGGGGGGTCTTGATTCACCCCTCCACTTT. Amino acid sequence: CASSPPGGLDSPLHF.

This rearrangement joins TRBV18 to TRBJ1-5; 7 bases map to TRBD1. This CDR3 spans 15 amino acids. Germline V lookup: CDR1 KGHSH, CDR2 LQKENI. V lost 3 bases to trimming and J lost 4 bases; unmatched junction nucleotides: 6. CDR3 loop: CASSPSRDSNQPQHF. Written as DNA, the CDR3 is TGTGCCAGCTCACCCAGCCGGGACAGTAATCAGCCCCAGCATTTT. Using reference TRBV18 and TRBJ1-5 for the parts outside the CDR3, the full variable domain is NAGVMQNPRHLVRRRGQEARLRCSPMKGHSHVYWYRQLPEEGLKFMVYLQKENIIDESGMPKERFSAEFPKEGPSILRIQQVVRGDSAAYFCASSPSRDSNQPQHFGDGTRLSIL.

The count of this clone is one. J is TRBJ2-1 and V is TRBV19, with D maybe TRBD1 (6 bases). This CDR3 has 15 amino acids. Germline CDR1 LNHDA, CDR2 SQIVND (reference sequence). Trimming removed 3 bases at V and 3 bases at J, with 12 bases between. The CDR3 region has the DNA TGTGCCAGTAGTATGGGGGCTAGTTTCTACAATGAGCAGTTCTTC. This gives the protein CASSMGASFYNEQFF.

The sample holds a few counts of this clone. Additional DNA sequences in this sample encode the identical CDR3. The rearrangement joins TRBV3-1 (or the pseudogene TRBV3-2) to TRBJ1-5; D unresolved. With 4 bases removed from V and 0 bases from J, the gap between germline ends came to 7 bases. Germline lookup yields CDR1 LGHDT and CDR2 YNNKEL (reference sequence). This CDR3 region has 14 residues. The CDR3 protein is CASSPLYSNQPQHF. DNA for the CDR3: TGTGCCAGCAGCCCTCTTTATAGCAATCAGCCCCAGCATTTT.

This clone has a handful of counts. The gene calls are TRBV7-9 and TRBJ2-5; D perhaps matches TRBD2 (6 bases). CDR3 length: 17 residues. Germline V gene data show CDR1 as SEHNR and CDR2 as FQNEAQ (reference sequence). V was trimmed by 6 bases and J by 2 bases, leaving 22 bases between them. CDR3 sequence reads: CASSTNSGGSGQETQYF. CDR3 sequence (DNA): TGTGCCAGCAGTACCAACTCTGGGGGGAGTGGACAAGAGACCCAGTACTTC.

The V call is TRBV6-2 or TRBV6-3, the J call TRBJ1-5; D unclear. The V end was cut by 5 bases, the J end by 4 bases, with 18 bases between. Germline V gives CDR1 MNHEY, CDR2 SVGEGT. This CDR3 is built from 16 residues. CDR3 region: CASSRPFGNQNQPQHF. Written as DNA, the CDR3 is TGTGCCAGCAGTCGTCCGTTCGGGAACCAAAATCAGCCCCAGCATTTT.

The rearrangement links TRBV25-1 to TRBJ2-7; TRBD2 matches 10 bases. V lost 6 bases to trimming and J lost 4 bases; unmatched junction nucleotides: 6. Germline values: CDR1 MGHDK, CDR2 SYGVNS. The CDR3 runs to 14 residues. CDR3 protein: CASSESGRGYEQYF. For the CDR3, the DNA is TGTGCCAGCAGCGAAAGCGGGAGGGGATACGAGCAGTACTTC.

The chain employs TRBV7-3 and TRBJ2-1, with a tentative D call TRBD2 (5 bases). The CDR3 totals 14 residues. Germline V gene sequence: CDR1 SGHTA, CDR2 FQGTGA. Deletions cut 3 bases from V and 5 bases from J, with 11 bases between. The CDR3 here is CASSLDVANNEQFF. Here the CDR3 DNA reads TGTGCCAGCAGCTTGGACGTAGCGAACAATGAGCAGTTCTTC.

This clone has a single count. The CDR3 coding sequence is TGTGCCAGCAGCTTGACAGTTGCGAACACTGAAGCTTTCTTT. Translated, it gives CASSLTVANTEAFF. This sequence joins TRBV5-4 and TRBJ1-1; D gene unclear. This CDR3 contains 14 residues. Germline V CDR1 and CDR2: SGHNT, YYREEE (reference sequence). The V and J ends lost 1 base and 1 base respectively, with 8 bases between them.